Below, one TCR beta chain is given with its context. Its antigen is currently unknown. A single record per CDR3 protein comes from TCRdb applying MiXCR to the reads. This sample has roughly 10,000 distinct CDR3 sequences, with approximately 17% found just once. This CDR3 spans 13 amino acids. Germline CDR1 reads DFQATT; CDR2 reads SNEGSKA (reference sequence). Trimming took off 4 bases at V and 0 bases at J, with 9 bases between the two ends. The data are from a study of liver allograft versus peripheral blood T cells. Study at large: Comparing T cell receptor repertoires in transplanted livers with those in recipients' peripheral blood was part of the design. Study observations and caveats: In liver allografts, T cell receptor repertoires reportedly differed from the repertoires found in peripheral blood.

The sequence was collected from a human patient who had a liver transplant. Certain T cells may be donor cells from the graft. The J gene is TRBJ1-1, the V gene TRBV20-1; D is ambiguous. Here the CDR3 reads CSATQGMNTEAFF. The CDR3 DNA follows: TGCAGTGCTACCCAAGGCATGAACACTGAAGCTTTCTTT.